Listed here are 28 T cell receptor beta chains from one sample, sequenced in a study of OX40 agonist ivuxolimab in advanced cancers. TCRdb's table, derived via immunoSEQ multiplex PCR, lists solely in-frame clones and lacks some. The repertoire holds 84,000 or so clones, with approximately 88% as singletons. Here the sequenced sample was CD4+ or CD8+ T cells sorted from blood, taken in a trial of the OX40 agonist ivuxolimab. These receptors all stem from an adult with an advanced solid tumor such as melanoma, head and neck, liver or kidney cancer.

The V gene is TRBV4-2, the J gene TRBJ1-4, with 7 bases that match TRBD1. The CDR3 has 18 amino acids. CDR1 and CDR2 from the germline V gene are LGHNA and YNFKEQ. After removal of 1 base from V and 6 bases from J, the junction contained 14 bases not matched to a gene. The CDR3 is CASSQGPAPGTDYEKLFF. The CDR3 nucleotides read TGTGCCAGCAGCCAAGGACCGGCCCCCGGGACAGATTATGAAAAACTGTTTTTT.

This clone was seen a single time. The V gene is TRBV28, the J gene TRBJ2-3; D is tentatively TRBD1 or TRBD2 (5 bases each). The CDR3 extends over 13 amino acids. V lost 5 bases to trimming and J lost 0 bases, with 6 bases between them. In germline, CDR1 is MDHEN, CDR2 SYDVKM. The chain's CDR3 is CASSGDSTDTQYF. CDR3 bases: TGTGCCAGCAGTGGGGACAGCACAGATACGCAGTATTTT.

This clone was picked up one time. This rearrangement joins TRBV7-3 to TRBJ2-1; TRBD2 matches 13 bases. CDR1 and CDR2 from the germline V gene are SGHTA and FQGTGA. V lost 2 bases, J lost 7 bases, and 14 bases stayed unmatched. This CDR3 region has 19 residues. CDR3 amino acids: CASSLRAGTSGESKNEQFF. CDR3 in DNA: TGTGCCAGCAGCTTACGGGCGGGGACTAGCGGGGAGAGTAAAAATGAGCAGTTCTTC.

The chain has TRBV13 and TRBJ2-4, with D possibly TRBD2 on 5 matching bases. V shed 5 bases and J shed 4 bases, with 12 bases lying between them. The CDR3 sequence is 14 residues long. Germline-derived CDR1 and CDR2 are PRHDT and FYEKMQ (reference sequence). DNA of the CDR3: TGTGCCAGCAGCACTCGACTATATAAAAACATTCAGTACTTC. Protein sequence: CASSTRLYKNIQYF.

This clone was observed a handful of times. The rearrangement uses TRBV4-2 and TRBJ1-1; 9 nucleotides agree with TRBD1. Germline lookup yields CDR1 LGHNA and CDR2 YNFKEQ. The CDR3 sequence is 15 residues long. V gave up 0 bases and J gave up 9 bases; unmatched junction bases: 8. This CDR3 reads CASSQEGGQGRQAFF. CDR3 coding DNA: TGTGCCAGCAGCCAAGAGGGAGGACAGGGGCGTCAAGCTTTCTTT.

The chain combines TRBV30 with TRBJ1-6; possible D gene TRBD1, 6 bases. V dropped 3 bases and J dropped 6 bases, with 9 bases sitting between them. This CDR3 spans 13 amino acids. Germline-derived CDR1 and CDR2 are GTSNPN and SVGIG (reference sequence). The CDR3 loop reads CAWSIQGNSPLHF. The CDR3 nucleotides read TGTGCCTGGAGCATACAGGGTAATTCACCCCTCCACTTT.

The chain uses TRBV2 and TRBJ2-5; D gene uncertain. The CDR3 extends over 13 amino acids. Germline CDR1 and CDR2: SNHLY and FYNNEI. V shed 10 bases and J shed 4 bases, with 16 bases lying between them. CDR3 region: CATLRAAVETQYF. CDR3 nucleotide sequence: TGTGCCACCCTTCGGGCTGCGGTAGAGACCCAGTACTTC.

V and J are TRBV29-1 and TRBJ1-5; D unresolved. V lost 4 bases and J lost 6, with 10 bases in between. This CDR3 is 12 amino acids long. Germline CDR1 and CDR2: SQVTM and ANQGSEA. CDR3: CSVGGMSQPQHF. CDR3 in DNA: TGCAGCGTTGGAGGGATGAGTCAGCCCCAGCATTTT. The full variable domain, completed using reference TRBV29-1 and TRBJ1-5, is SAVISQKPSRDICQRGTSLTIQCQVDSQVTMMFWYRQQPGQSLTLIATANQGSEATYESGFVIDKFPISRPNLTFSTLTVSNMSPEDSSIYLCSVGGMSQPQHFGDGTRLSIL.

The CDR3, as DNA: TGTGCCAGCAGCCCACGACTAGCGCCCTGGGGAGAGACCCAGTACTTC. Its translation is CASSPRLAPWGETQYF. The chain carries TRBV7-2 and TRBJ2-5; TRBD2 agrees at 8 bases. The length of the CDR3 is 16 residues. With V trimmed by 5 bases and J by 4 bases, 12 bases remained unmatched. Germline CDR1 and CDR2: SGHTA and FQGNSA.

This clone was seen just once. The rearrangement joins TRBV10-3 to TRBJ1-5, with TRBD1 identical over 7 bases. CDR3 size: 15 residues. Losses at the gene ends were 0 bases for V and 2 bases for J; bases not matched to a gene: 1. Germline V gene lookup returns CDR1 ENHRY and CDR2 SYGVKD. CDR3 loop: CAISESGQGNQPQHF. The CDR3, as DNA: TGTGCCATCAGTGAGTCAGGACAGGGCAATCAGCCCCAGCATTTT.

This clone was detected once. The V gene is TRBV19, the J gene TRBJ2-2, with 10 positions matching TRBD1. Germline V gene sequence: CDR1 LNHDA, CDR2 SQIVND (reference sequence). The CDR3 contains 14 residues. The V gene end was trimmed by 8 bases and the J gene end by 6 bases; junction bases not matched to a gene: 6. The CDR3 reads CASSRDRGSGELFF. Here the CDR3 DNA reads TGTGCCAGTTCCCGGGACAGGGGCTCCGGGGAGCTGTTTTTT. Using reference TRBV19 and TRBJ2-2 for the parts outside the CDR3, the full variable domain is DGGITQSPKYLFRKEGQNVTLSCEQNLNHDAMYWYRQDPGQGLRLIYYSQIVNDFQKGDIAEGYSVSREKKESFPLTVTSAQKNPTAFYLCASSRDRGSGELFFGEGSRLTVL.

The rearrangement uses TRBV18 and TRBJ2-5; maybe TRBD1 (5 bases). This CDR3 comprises 15 residues. V lost 3 bases, J lost 0 bases, and 11 bases lay in between. CDR1 and CDR2 from the germline V gene are KGHSH and LQKENI. CDR3: CASSPAGNYQETQYF. CDR3 in DNA: TGTGCCAGCTCACCGGCAGGGAACTACCAAGAGACCCAGTACTTC.

The count of this clone is one. The chain is built from TRBV15 and TRBJ1-4, with 8 bases lining up with TRBD1. The CDR3 totals 15 residues. Germline CDR1 reads LNHNV; CDR2 reads YYDKDF (reference sequence). Trimming at V came to 2 bases and at J to 7 bases, leaving 6 bases not matched to a gene. CDR3 in amino acids: CATSRLQGDLEKLFF. DNA for the CDR3: TGTGCCACCAGCAGACTACAGGGGGACCTTGAAAAACTGTTTTTT.

The chain couples TRBV18 to TRBJ1-5; the match to TRBD1 covers 7 bases. Losses at the gene ends were 1 base for V and 3 bases for J; bases not matched to a gene: 6. CDR3 length equals 16 residues. CDR1 is KGHSH, CDR2 LQKENI, per germline. The CDR3 DNA reads TGTGCCAGCTCACCACGAGGGGGCCAGTTCAATCAGCCCCAGCATTTT. Protein product: CASSPRGGQFNQPQHF. Using reference TRBV18 and TRBJ1-5 for the parts outside the CDR3, the full variable domain is NAGVMQNPRHLVRRRGQEARLRCSPMKGHSHVYWYRQLPEEGLKFMVYLQKENIIDESGMPKERFSAEFPKEGPSILRIQQVVRGDSAAYFCASSPRGGQFNQPQHFGDGTRLSIL.

The V call is TRBV19, the J call TRBJ2-2, with a weak D call TRBD1 (5 bases). The germline V and J ends were trimmed by 2 bases and 3 bases, with 10 bases remaining between them. Germline V gives CDR1 LNHDA, CDR2 SQIVND (reference sequence). The CDR3 runs to 15 residues. In DNA, the CDR3 is TGTGCCAGTAGTATACAGGGATCCGACACCGGGGAGCTGTTTTTT. Amino acids: CASSIQGSDTGELFF.

The chain is built from TRBV5-1 and TRBJ1-2; D remains ambiguous. CDR1 and CDR2 (germline): SGHRS, YFSETQ. The CDR3 runs 14 residues. Trimming shortened V by 4 bases and J by 3 bases, and 13 bases separated the two germline ends. CDR3 nucleotides: TGCGCCAGCAGCCTTATGGACGGTGACTATGGCTACACCTTC. It yields the protein CASSLMDGDYGYTF.

The chain couples TRBV5-1 to TRBJ2-7; tentatively, D is TRBD1 (5 bases). The CDR3 consists of 17 residues. Germline CDR1 is SGHRS and CDR2 is YFSETQ. V was cut by 4 bases and J by 5 bases, with 25 bases left in between. This CDR3 is CASSLASDLGRVHEQYV. CDR3 sequence (DNA): TGCGCCAGCAGCCTGGCTTCTGATTTGGGCAGGGTCCACGAGCAGTACGTC.

The chain uses TRBV19 and TRBJ2-7; tentatively, D is TRBD2 (6 bases). This CDR3 spans 17 amino acids. Trimming removed 5 bases from V and 0 bases from J, with 20 bases in between. Germline CDR1 and CDR2: LNHDA and SQIVND (reference sequence). CDR3 in DNA: TGTGCCAGTAGTTTCCGCCAACCTGGGACTTTCTCCTACGAGCAGTACTTC. As protein: CASSFRQPGTFSYEQYF.

This clone has a single count. V is TRBV7-8 and J is TRBJ2-2, with 8 bases matching TRBD1. This CDR3 has 15 amino acids. J gave up 4 bases and V 0 bases, and 1 base lay outside the gene matches. The germline gives CDR1 SGHVS, CDR2 FQNEAQ. The CDR3 reads CASSLAQGGTGELFF. The CDR3 coding sequence is TGTGCCAGCAGCTTAGCACAGGGGGGCACCGGGGAGCTGTTTTTT.

The CDR3 nucleotides read TGTGCCACCAGTTCCGAACCTAACAGGGCCTCTGGCTACACCTTC. Protein sequence: CATSSEPNRASGYTF. The chain carries TRBV15 and TRBJ1-2, with a possible D match to TRBD1 (6 bases). The germline CDR1 and CDR2 sequences are LNHNV and YYDKDF (reference sequence). The CDR3 has 15 residues. The germline V and J ends were trimmed by 6 bases and 7 bases, with 21 bases remaining between them.

The V gene is TRBV7-2, the J gene TRBJ2-5; 8 positions match TRBD2. Germline CDR1 is SGHTA and CDR2 is FQGNSA. The junction had 6 bases not matched to a gene; V was cut back by 2 bases and J by 4 bases. This CDR3 contains 15 residues. The CDR3: CASSLWAGGPETQYF. In DNA, the CDR3 is TGTGCCAGCAGCTTATGGGCGGGGGGCCCAGAGACCCAGTACTTC.

The chain joins TRBV30 to TRBJ2-2, with D perhaps TRBD1 (6 bases). The CDR3 spans 15 residues. The ends were cut back, 7 bases at V and 3 bases at J, with 18 bases in the middle. Germline CDR1 GTSNPN, CDR2 SVGIG (reference sequence). DNA of the CDR3: TGTGCCTCGAATCTGCCCGGGACATACACCGGGGAGCTGTTTTTT. It encodes CASNLPGTYTGELFF.

The table lists this clone with a count of one. The J gene is TRBJ2-1, the V gene TRBV2, with D hard to call. V lost 7 bases to trimming and J lost 4 bases, with 11 bases between them. The CDR3 sequence is 13 residues long. CDR1 and CDR2 from the germline V gene are SNHLY and FYNNEI. CDR3: CASTYGQYNEQFF. The CDR3 DNA is TGTGCCAGCACCTATGGGCAGTACAATGAGCAGTTCTTC. The whole variable domain, remainder taken from reference TRBV2 and TRBJ2-1, is EPEVTQTPSHQVTQMGQEVILRCVPISNHLYFYWYRQILGQKVEFLVSFYNNEISEKSEIFDDQFSVERPDGSNFTLKIRSTKLEDSAMYFCASTYGQYNEQFFGPGTRLTVL.

The chain joins TRBV7-2 to TRBJ2-2; 9 bases are shared with TRBD1. J was trimmed by 6 bases and V by 5 bases; bases with no gene match: 7. The CDR3 spans 15 residues. The germline CDR1 and CDR2 sequences are SGHTA and FQGNSA. The CDR3 region is CASSLTGGPPGELFF. CDR3 bases: TGTGCCAGCAGCCTTACAGGGGGCCCACCCGGGGAGCTGTTTTTT.

The chain is built from TRBV28 and TRBJ2-2; D uncertain. CDR1 is MDHEN, CDR2 SYDVKM, per germline. With 1 base removed from V and 4 bases from J, the gap between germline ends came to 16 bases. The CDR3 is 17 residues long. CDR3 sequence reads: CASSLFKKGRGTGELFF. CDR3 nucleotides: TGTGCCAGCAGTTTATTTAAGAAGGGTCGTGGCACCGGGGAGCTGTTTTTT.

The chain is built from TRBV5-7 and TRBJ1-3; TRBD1 matches 9 bases. TRBV5-7 is flagged as an ORF with uncertain function. The CDR3 length is 16 residues. With V trimmed by 3 bases and J by 6 bases, 10 bases remained unmatched. The CDR3 loop is CASSSMTGGGINTIYF. In DNA, the CDR3 is TGTGCCAGCAGCTCGATGACAGGGGGGGGGATAAACACCATATATTTT.

This chain links TRBV7-9 with TRBJ2-5; no clear D gene. The CDR3 length is 14 residues. From germline, CDR1 is SEHNR and CDR2 FQNEAQ (reference sequence). Trimming cost V 5 bases and J 5 bases, with 15 bases left between them. The CDR3 is CASSPRPGPETQYF. The CDR3, as DNA: TGTGCCAGCAGCCCGCGGCCCGGTCCGGAGACCCAGTACTTC.

This clone was observed a few times. The chain combines TRBV6-5 with TRBJ1-2, with a tentative D call TRBD1 (6 bases). The CDR3 loop spans 14 amino acids. In germline, CDR1 is MNHEY, CDR2 SVGAGI. The V end lost 4 bases, the J end lost 3 bases, and 12 bases lay between the germline ends. The CDR3 DNA reads as TGTGCCAGCAGTTTGGGGGGCCAGGACTATGGCTACACCTTC. Encoded protein: CASSLGGQDYGYTF.